Following are 28 T cell receptor beta chains from one sample sequenced in a study of T-cell memory formation after mild COVID-19. In TCRdb, the 5' RACE reads were re-called with MiXCR into one record per CDR3 protein. The sample contains around 140,000 distinct CDR3 sequences, 6% of which appear only once. Material: PBMCs or a T cell subset sorted from them (not recorded which). These receptors were obtained from an adult woman who had mild COVID-19 (a few samples of this study predate the infection). Cell type and time point are not known.

The J gene is TRBJ1-6, the V gene TRBV5-1; D not resolved. Germline V gene sequence: CDR1 SGHRS, CDR2 YFSETQ. The CDR3 runs to 15 residues. V was shortened by 4 bases and J by 8 bases, with 16 bases between the two germline ends. DNA for the CDR3: TGCGCCAGCAGCGGTATCGGGATGCTGGATTCACCCCTCCACTTT. Protein sequence: CASSGIGMLDSPLHF.

This clonotype was detected a few times. V usage is TRBV30 and J usage is TRBJ2-4; D may correspond to TRBD1 or TRBD2 (5 bases each). V was trimmed by 3 bases and J by 8 bases, leaving 14 bases between them. The CDR3 extends over 13 amino acids. In germline, CDR1 is GTSNPN, CDR2 SVGIG (reference sequence). CDR3 sequence (DNA): TGTGCCTGGAGCGCAGGGTTGGGAGACATTCAGTACTTC. The encoded protein is CAWSAGLGDIQYF.

The sample holds a few counts of this clonotype. The chain carries TRBV5-6 and TRBJ2-6; TRBD1 agrees at 8 bases. Germline CDR1 SGHDT, CDR2 YYEEEE. The CDR3 is 18 amino acids. Trimming cost V 1 base and J 0 bases; bases outside gene matches: 6. The DNA for the CDR3 is TGTGCCAGCAGCTTGCGGACAGGGATCCCCTCTGGGGCCAACGTCCTGACTTTC. As protein: CASSLRTGIPSGANVLTF.

This clonotype was seen repeatedly, ten times or more. The CDR3 reads CASSFFGGEQETQYF. The CDR3 coding sequence is TGTGCCAGCAGTTTTTTTGGCGGGGAGCAAGAGACCCAGTACTTC. The rearrangement links TRBV12-3 or TRBV12-4 to TRBJ2-5; a weak D match, TRBD2 (6 bases). V dropped 3 bases and J dropped 2 bases, with 13 bases sitting between them. CDR3 length: 15 residues.

This clonotype was observed many times. CDR3 nucleotide sequence: TGTGCCAGCAGCTTAGTCAGGGGGCGGACCGGGGAGCTGTTTTTT. Protein: CASSLVRGRTGELFF. The chain has TRBV11-2 and TRBJ2-2; 8 bases match TRBD1. The junction had 3 bases not matched to a gene; V was cut back by 1 base and J by 5 bases. The CDR3 runs 15 residues. Germline-derived CDR1 and CDR2 are SGHAT and FQNNGV.

This sequence joins TRBV2 and TRBJ2-2; no clear D. Trimming cost V 6 bases and J 3 bases, with 5 bases left between them. Germline V gene lookup returns CDR1 SNHLY and CDR2 FYNNEI. The CDR3 spans 12 residues. The CDR3 protein is CASRTDTGELFF. CDR3 sequence (DNA): TGTGCCAGCAGGACCGACACCGGGGAGCTGTTTTTT.

This clonotype has ten or more counts. The J gene is TRBJ2-7, the V gene TRBV12-3 or TRBV12-4, with TRBD2 matching 15 bases. V lost 6 bases, J lost 6 bases, and 9 bases stayed unmatched. The CDR3 consists of 16 residues. The CDR3 loop reads CASRYRTSGRASEQYF. The CDR3 DNA is TGTGCCAGCAGATACCGGACTAGCGGGAGGGCGTCCGAGCAGTACTTC.

This clonotype was observed many times. V and J are TRBV20-1 and TRBJ1-1, with 12 bases fitting TRBD1. The germline V gene encodes CDR1 DFQATT and CDR2 SNEGSKA (reference sequence). The CDR3 sequence is 17 residues long. Unmatched junction bases numbered 8, after V lost 2 bases and J lost 1 base. CDR3 sequence reads: CSARSMRDRGRNTEAFF. The CDR3, as DNA: TGCAGTGCTAGATCAATGAGGGACAGGGGGCGGAACACTGAAGCTTTCTTT.

The V call is TRBV7-2, the J call TRBJ2-3; a weak D match, TRBD2 (6 bases). The V end was cut by 3 bases, the J end by 6 bases, with 22 bases between. Per germline, CDR1 SGHTA and CDR2 FQGNSA. The CDR3 is made up of 17 amino acids. The CDR3 DNA reads as TGTGCCAGCAGCTTCCTTGGAGGGAGTCGGGTCGTCGATACGCAGTATTTT. Translation: CASSFLGGSRVVDTQYF.

This clonotype showed up just a few times. The chain employs TRBV15 and TRBJ1-4, with D possibly matching TRBD1 (5 bases). The CDR3 has 14 residues. Germline CDR1 is LNHNV and CDR2 is YYDKDF (reference sequence). Between the trimmed V and J ends, which lost 0 bases and 8 bases, there was a span of 10 bases. The CDR3: CATSREGRGEKLFF. CDR3 DNA: TGTGCCACCAGCAGAGAGGGGAGGGGCGAAAAACTGTTTTTT.

This clonotype was seen at least ten times. V usage is TRBV20-1 and J usage is TRBJ1-2, with 9 nucleotides matching TRBD1. This CDR3 has 13 amino acids. After removal of 3 bases from V and 7 bases from J, the junction contained 6 bases not matched to a gene. The germline V gene encodes CDR1 DFQATT and CDR2 SNEGSKA (reference sequence). The CDR3 DNA is TGCAGTGCTAGTCCGACAGGGGGTAGTGGCTACACCTTC. Its protein is CSASPTGGSGYTF.

This clonotype was seen more than once but under ten times. The chain recombines TRBV4-2 with TRBJ1-2; D unresolved. The V end lost 3 bases, the J end lost 2 bases, and 7 bases lay between the germline ends. This CDR3 spans 13 amino acids. Germline CDR1 is LGHNA and CDR2 is YNFKEQ. The CDR3 loop reads CASSQGTNYGYTF. The CDR3 coding sequence is TGTGCCAGCAGCCAGGGAACCAACTATGGCTACACCTTC.

This clonotype was picked up many times. CDR3 region: CASSMEGTLSNQPQHF. For the CDR3, the DNA is TGTGCCAGCAGTATGGAGGGGACCCTTAGCAATCAGCCCCAGCATTTT. The J gene is TRBJ1-5, the V gene TRBV27; maybe TRBD1 (5 bases). This CDR3 is built from 16 residues. V lost 5 bases and J lost 0, with 14 bases in between. From germline, CDR1 is MNHEY and CDR2 SMNVEV (reference sequence).

This clonotype was found many times. The rearrangement links TRBV2 to TRBJ2-7, with 10 positions matching TRBD1. Germline assignment: CDR1 SNHLY and CDR2 FYNNEI. This CDR3 has 16 residues. V gave up 7 bases and J gave up 7 bases; unmatched junction bases: 16. The CDR3 reads CASTEGPTGGYREQYF. DNA of the CDR3: TGTGCCAGCACCGAGGGACCGACAGGGGGCTATCGAGAGCAGTACTTC.

This clonotype has ten or more counts. The CDR3 protein is CATTLGGRLNYGYTF. The CDR3 nucleotides read TGCGCCACCACTCTAGGGGGGCGGTTGAACTATGGCTACACCTTC. V usage is TRBV10-2 and J usage is TRBJ1-2, with a tentative D call TRBD1 (6 bases). Trimming cost V 10 bases and J 2 bases, with 20 bases left between them. The CDR3 sequence is 15 residues long. From germline, CDR1 is WSHSY and CDR2 SAAADI.

This clonotype was counted many times. The chain couples TRBV30 to TRBJ1-4; TRBD1 matches at 8 bases. Per the germline V gene, CDR1 is GTSNPN and CDR2 is SVGIG (reference sequence). With 6 bases clipped from V and 7 bases from J, the junction kept 7 bases outside the gene matches. CDR3 size: 13 residues. The CDR3 sequence: CACWDRSGEKLFF. The CDR3 DNA sequence: TGTGCCTGTTGGGACAGGTCAGGTGAAAAACTGTTTTTT.

V and J are TRBV2 and TRBJ2-7; 8 nucleotides line up with TRBD2. In germline, CDR1 is SNHLY, CDR2 FYNNEI. The CDR3 totals 15 residues. The junction had 13 bases not matched to a gene; V was cut back by 8 bases and J by 4 bases. The CDR3 coding sequence is TGTGCCAGCCTGGCCGGGGGGGGGTCGCGATACGAGCAGTACTTC. Its protein product is CASLAGGGSRYEQYF.

The rearrangement uses TRBV6-5 and TRBJ1-3; possibly TRBD1 for D (5 bases). Germline CDR1 and CDR2: MNHEY and SVGAGI. The CDR3 is 15 residues long. V lost 6 bases, J lost 4 bases, and 16 bases lay in between. Here the CDR3 DNA reads TGTGCCAGCAGCCCCGTGGGGGGTTTCGGAAACACCATATATTTT. Encoded protein: CASSPVGGFGNTIYF.

This clonotype was picked up a small number of times. The chain recombines TRBV20-1 with TRBJ2-7; 11 bases agree with TRBD2. After removal of 1 base from V and 3 bases from J, the junction contained 5 bases not matched to a gene. The V gene's germline CDR1 is DFQATT and CDR2 SNEGSKA (reference sequence). The CDR3 runs 15 residues. CDR3 sequence (DNA): TGCAGTGCTAGAGCTCCTAGCGGGGGGAACTACGAGCAGTACTTC. The encoded protein is CSARAPSGGNYEQYF.

This clonotype was seen repeatedly, ten times or more. The J gene is TRBJ2-7, the V gene TRBV29-1; 7 nucleotides agree with TRBD1. CDR1 is SQVTM and CDR2 is ANQGSEA in the germline V gene. The CDR3 has 12 amino acids. The V and J ends lost 6 bases and 0 bases, in that order; junction bases with no gene match: 2. The CDR3 DNA reads TGCAGCGTAGGGACAGTCTCCTACGAGCAGTACTTC. It is translated as CSVGTVSYEQYF.

This clonotype was detected ten times or more. This chain connects TRBV15 to TRBJ1-5; D unresolved. Germline values: CDR1 LNHNV, CDR2 YYDKDF (reference sequence). Trimming stripped 4 bases from V and 0 bases from J, with 7 bases between. The CDR3 is 14 residues long. The CDR3 nucleotides are TGTGCCACCAGCATGGTGGATAGCAATCAGCCCCAGCATTTT. Protein sequence: CATSMVDSNQPQHF.

This clonotype was counted ten times or more. The chain couples TRBV7-2 to TRBJ2-1, with D possibly being TRBD1 (8 bases). The CDR3 has 15 amino acids. V lost 5 bases and J lost 2, with 13 bases in between. Per germline, CDR1 SGHTA and CDR2 FQGNSA. CDR3 in amino acids: CASSLQGGTYNEQFF. The CDR3 nucleotides are TGTGCCAGCAGCCTACAGGGGGGGACCTACAATGAGCAGTTCTTC.

The rearrangement joins TRBV9 to TRBJ2-2; D ambiguous. The CDR3 loop spans 15 amino acids. Germline V gene lookup returns CDR1 SGDLS and CDR2 YYNGEE. Trimming shortened V by 4 bases and J by 2 bases, and 12 bases separated the two germline ends. The CDR3 protein is CASSPSLGNTGELFF. For the CDR3, the DNA is TGTGCCAGCAGCCCGAGCCTAGGTAACACCGGGGAGCTGTTTTTT.

This clonotype appeared many times. This rearrangement joins TRBV2 to TRBJ2-2; D gene uncertain. Germline V gene lookup returns CDR1 SNHLY and CDR2 FYNNEI. The ends were cut back, 7 bases at V and 0 bases at J, with 12 bases in the middle. The CDR3 extends over 15 amino acids. The CDR3 DNA reads as TGTGCCAGCAAGGTTCAGGATACGAACACCGGGGAGCTGTTTTTT. As protein: CASKVQDTNTGELFF.

Many counts were recorded for this clonotype. The rearrangement links TRBV4-3 to TRBJ2-1, with 7 bases identical to TRBD2. Per the germline V gene, CDR1 is LGHNA and CDR2 is YSLEER. V dropped 1 base and J dropped 5; count of bases not matched to a gene: 8. The CDR3 loop spans 16 amino acids. The CDR3 region is CASSQGSTGTNNEQFF. DNA for the CDR3: TGCGCCAGCAGCCAAGGGTCTACCGGGACTAACAATGAGCAGTTCTTC.

This clonotype was detected ten times or more. The chain carries TRBV6-5 and TRBJ1-2, with 8 bases matching TRBD1. The CDR3 totals 13 residues. Germline CDR1 is MNHEY and CDR2 is SVGAGI. Losses at the gene ends were 6 bases for V and 5 bases for J; bases not matched to a gene: 5. The CDR3 region is CASRGRTGYGYTF. The DNA for the CDR3 is TGTGCCAGCAGGGGCAGGACAGGGTATGGCTACACCTTC.

This clonotype has more than one count but fewer than ten. The chain links TRBV5-1 to TRBJ2-5; 15 positions agree with TRBD2. In germline, CDR1 is SGHRS, CDR2 YFSETQ. Trimming at V came to 2 bases and at J to 8 bases, leaving 4 bases not matched to a gene. CDR3 length equals 15 residues. The CDR3 spells CASSLGTSGRSTQYF. As DNA, the CDR3 is TGCGCCAGCAGCTTAGGGACTAGCGGGAGGAGCACCCAGTACTTC.

There are many counts of this clonotype. This chain uses TRBV29-1 with TRBJ1-5; no firm D call. The germline V gene has CDR1 SQVTM and CDR2 ANQGSEA. Trimming took off 0 bases at V and 6 bases at J, with 9 bases between the two ends. CDR3 length: 13 amino acids. DNA of the CDR3: TGCAGCGTTGAAGACAGGTCGGGTCAGCCCCAGCATTTT. This encodes CSVEDRSGQPQHF.